The 28 T cell receptor beta chains below all came from one sample that was sequenced in a study of identical twins. TCRdb reprocessed the 5' RACE reads with MiXCR, giving one entry per CDR3 protein. The sample has roughly 240,000 distinct CDR3 sequences, roughly 7% seen once. These data were also filed under a second study, of yellow fever vaccine responses in identical twins.

Sequencing was done on a sample of memory (CD45RO+) T cells sorted from blood. Receptor source: a woman aged 18-35 years in good health.

This clonotype was observed at least ten times. This sequence joins TRBV29-1 and TRBJ2-5, with 12 bases identical to TRBD2. From germline, CDR1 is SQVTM and CDR2 ANQGSEA. This CDR3 is built from 15 residues. V was pared by 6 bases and J by 7 bases, with 12 bases of the junction left unmatched. Here the CDR3 DNA reads TGCAGCGTCGAGGGGGGACTAGCGGGTCCGCGGACCCAGTACTTC. Its protein product is CSVEGGLAGPRTQYF.

This clonotype appeared many times. The chain combines TRBV9 with TRBJ2-5, with D unclear. Trimming removed 0 bases at V and 1 base at J, with 10 bases between. The CDR3 has 15 residues. Germline V gene data show CDR1 as SGDLS and CDR2 as YYNGEE. CDR3 protein: CASSVDQATQETQYF. In nucleotides, the CDR3 is TGTGCCAGCAGCGTAGACCAGGCCACCCAAGAGACCCAGTACTTC.

The chain employs TRBV12-3 or TRBV12-4 and TRBJ2-1; TRBD1 is a possible D gene (6 bases). Deletions cut 6 bases from V and 7 bases from J, with 16 bases between. The CDR3 totals 14 residues. This chain's CDR3 is CASRVGAGPNEQFF. CDR3 coding DNA: TGTGCCAGCAGGGTGGGGGCAGGGCCAAATGAGCAGTTCTTC.

The table lists this clonotype with a few counts. The V and J genes are TRBV28 and TRBJ2-7; 10 positions agree with TRBD1. CDR1 MDHEN and CDR2 SYDVKM come from the germline V gene. Trimming removed 8 bases from V and 6 bases from J; junction bases left unmatched: 13. The CDR3 sequence is 15 residues long. CDR3 sequence: CASGPPDRGNGEQYV. The CDR3 region has the DNA TGTGCCAGCGGACCCCCGGACAGGGGGAATGGCGAGCAGTACGTC.

This clonotype was seen ten or more times. V usage is TRBV4-1 and J usage is TRBJ2-1; 9 nucleotides agree with TRBD1. The CDR3 runs 15 residues. V shed 7 bases and J 1 base; nucleotides not matched to a gene: 5. Germline assignment: CDR1 MGHRA and CDR2 YSYEKL. CDR3 sequence reads: CASTFGTGSYNEQFF. Here the CDR3 DNA reads TGCGCCAGCACCTTTGGGACAGGGTCCTACAATGAGCAGTTCTTC.

The table lists this clonotype with a few counts. The rearrangement uses TRBV10-3 and TRBJ2-7; 9 bases align to TRBD1. V lost 6 bases, J lost 0 bases, and 3 bases stayed unmatched. The CDR3 contains 14 residues. Germline V lookup: CDR1 ENHRY, CDR2 SYGVKD. Written as DNA, the CDR3 is TGTGCCATCAGCGACAGGGGGAGCTCCTACGAGCAGTACTTC. Amino acids: CAISDRGSSYEQYF.

This clonotype has more than one count but fewer than ten. The J gene is TRBJ2-5, the V gene TRBV2; no clear D. Between the trimmed V and J ends, which lost 3 bases and 5 bases, there was a span of 16 bases. CDR1 and CDR2 (germline): SNHLY, FYNNEI. The CDR3 spans 15 residues. The CDR3 nucleotides read TGTGCCAGCAGTGATTGGGCGGACCGCCTCGAGACCCAGTACTTC. This codes for CASSDWADRLETQYF.

This clonotype was counted only a few times. The chain is built from TRBV12-3 or TRBV12-4 and TRBJ2-2; D perhaps matches TRBD1 (6 bases). The germline V and J ends were trimmed by 5 bases and 7 bases, with 8 bases remaining between them. The CDR3 consists of 12 residues. The CDR3 DNA reads TGTGCCAGCAGTAGGGGGTTCGGGGAGCTGTTTTTT. This translates into CASSRGFGELFF.

This clonotype has only a few counts. The chain links TRBV16 to TRBJ2-3, with D perhaps TRBD2 (6 bases). Trimming stripped 4 bases from V and 3 bases from J, with 14 bases between. The CDR3 is 15 residues long. Germline values: CDR1 KGHSY, CDR2 FQNENV. CDR3 in amino acids: CASSPTGVITDTQYF. CDR3 in DNA: TGTGCCAGCAGCCCTACGGGAGTAATAACAGATACGCAGTATTTT.

This clonotype has at least ten counts. This chain uses TRBV5-1 with TRBJ2-7; D is perhaps TRBD1 or TRBD2 (5 bases each). CDR1 is SGHRS, CDR2 YFSETQ, per germline. The CDR3 is made up of 17 amino acids. V dropped 0 bases and J dropped 4 bases, with 20 bases sitting between them. The chain's CDR3 is CASSLAPSGTAAYEQYF. In DNA form, the CDR3 reads TGCGCCAGCAGCTTGGCGCCTTCCGGGACGGCCGCTTACGAGCAGTACTTC.

The CDR3 DNA sequence: TGCAGTGCAGAGAGGGGGACGGGGGTGAATGAGCAGTTCTTC. Protein: CSAERGTGVNEQFF. The V and J genes are TRBV20-1 and TRBJ2-1; perhaps D is TRBD1 or TRBD2 (6 bases each). The V end was cut by 6 bases, the J end by 7 bases, with 19 bases between. The CDR3 is 14 amino acids. Germline loops: CDR1 DFQATT, CDR2 SNEGSKA (reference sequence).

The V call is TRBV5-6, the J call TRBJ1-4, with D perhaps TRBD1 (6 bases). The CDR3 length is 16 residues. V gave up 3 bases and J gave up 7 bases, with 19 bases separating them. CDR1 and CDR2 (germline): SGHDT, YYEEEE. In nucleotides, the CDR3 is TGTGCCAGCAGCTGGGGGGCGGCAGGGAACTTTGAAAAACTGTTTTTT. It yields the protein CASSWGAAGNFEKLFF. Drawing the rest from reference TRBV5-6 and TRBJ1-4, the complete variable domain is DAGVTQSPTHLIKTRGQQVTLRCSPKSGHDTVSWYQQALGQGPQFIFQYYEEEERQRGNFPDRFSGHQFPNYSSELNVNALLLGDSALYLCASSWGAAGNFEKLFFGSGTQLSVL.

In this sample, this clonotype turned up a few times. The chain links TRBV29-1 to TRBJ2-3; TRBD1 or TRBD2 may be the D gene (5 bases each). This CDR3 has 15 residues. Germline CDR1 is SQVTM and CDR2 is ANQGSEA. Trimming pared 6 bases from V and 4 bases from J, leaving 20 bases between. The CDR3 spells CSVRDPRWSSDTQYF. As DNA, the CDR3 is TGCAGCGTCCGGGACCCCCGGTGGTCCTCAGATACGCAGTATTTT.

The rearrangement joins TRBV6-1 to TRBJ2-3; 10 bases are a match to TRBD2. The ends lost 6 bases at V and 5 bases at J; junction bases unmatched: 8. This CDR3 has 15 residues. Germline CDR1 MNHNS, CDR2 SASEGT. CDR3: CASSKSGGAIDTQYF. CDR3 nucleotide sequence: TGTGCCAGCAGCAAGAGCGGGGGGGCCATAGATACGCAGTATTTT.

The table lists this clonotype with many counts. The chain joins TRBV12-3 or TRBV12-4 to TRBJ2-7, with D tentatively TRBD1 (5 bases). This CDR3 is built from 17 residues. V dropped 5 bases and J dropped 1 base, with 21 bases sitting between them. This CDR3 reads CASSGASSGGRSYEQYF. The CDR3 DNA is TGTGCCAGCAGTGGGGCCTCATCGGGCGGAAGGTCCTACGAGCAGTACTTC.

The table lists this clonotype with many counts. The chain links TRBV20-1 to TRBJ2-1; no clear D gene. Trimming pared 0 bases from V and 7 bases from J, leaving 4 bases between. CDR1 DFQATT and CDR2 SNEGSKA come from the germline V gene (reference sequence). This CDR3 comprises 11 residues. The DNA for the CDR3 is TGCAGTGCTAGAGAGGGGAATGAGCAGTTCTTC. Protein product: CSAREGNEQFF.

This clonotype was observed at least ten times. The chain has TRBV7-2 and TRBJ1-2; D may be TRBD1 (6 bases). Trimming took 0 bases from V and 5 from J, leaving 16 bases between them. Germline CDR1 is SGHTA and CDR2 is FQGNSA. The CDR3 is 16 residues long. The CDR3 protein is CASSLAIDRPVYGYTF. In nucleotides, the CDR3 is TGTGCCAGCAGCTTAGCGATCGACAGGCCTGTATATGGCTACACCTTC.

This clonotype was observed a handful of times. The chain recombines TRBV5-5 with TRBJ2-1; 13 bases line up with TRBD2. Germline V lookup: CDR1 SGHKS, CDR2 YYEKEE (reference sequence). The CDR3 is made up of 18 amino acids. V lost 0 bases to trimming and J lost 0 bases; unmatched junction nucleotides: 3. In DNA form, the CDR3 reads TGTGCCAGCAGCTTGGAGGGACTAGCGGGAAGCTCCTACAATGAGCAGTTCTTC. This codes for CASSLEGLAGSSYNEQFF.

This clonotype showed up many times. The chain combines TRBV20-1 with TRBJ2-7; possible D gene TRBD1, 6 bases. Germline values: CDR1 DFQATT, CDR2 SNEGSKA (reference sequence). The germline V and J ends were trimmed by 0 bases and 0 bases, with 9 bases remaining between them. The CDR3 covers 14 residues. The chain's CDR3 is CSARDTGSSYEQYF. The CDR3 nucleotides read TGCAGTGCTAGAGATACAGGGAGCTCCTACGAGCAGTACTTC.

The V and J genes are TRBV27 and TRBJ2-5; D unclear. CDR3 size: 14 residues. V was shortened by 5 bases and J by 5 bases, with 15 bases between the two germline ends. Germline CDR1 is MNHEY and CDR2 is SMNVEV (reference sequence). The CDR3 DNA reads TGTGCCAGCAGTCCTTGGGGTTCCGAGGAGACCCAGTACTTC. This gives the protein CASSPWGSEETQYF.

This clonotype showed up many times. The gene calls are TRBV12-3 or TRBV12-4 and TRBJ2-2; possibly TRBD1 for D (5 bases). With 3 bases removed from V and 3 bases from J, the gap between germline ends came to 14 bases. The CDR3 is made up of 16 amino acids. CDR3 sequence (DNA): TGTGCCAGCAGTTTTTATAGGGGAACCGACACCGGGGAGCTGTTTTTT. This gives the protein CASSFYRGTDTGELFF.

In this sample, this clonotype turned up many times. The V call is TRBV5-1, the J call TRBJ2-3; 10 bases line up with TRBD2. Germline V gives CDR1 SGHRS, CDR2 YFSETQ. The CDR3 contains 16 residues. V gave up 4 bases and J gave up 5 bases; unmatched junction bases: 10. The CDR3 nucleotides read TGCGCCAGCAGCGACGGGAGCGGGGGGGCCGTAGATACGCAGTATTTT. It specifies CASSDGSGGAVDTQYF.

The chain is built from TRBV12-3 or TRBV12-4 and TRBJ2-7; possible D gene TRBD1, 5 bases. Trimming removed 7 bases from V and 7 bases from J, with 17 bases in between. The CDR3 is made up of 13 amino acids. In DNA form, the CDR3 reads TGTGCCAGCAAAGGGCAGGGCCTGGGAGAGCAGTACTTC. Residues: CASKGQGLGEQYF.

In this sample, this clonotype turned up a few times. This chain joins TRBV10-3 and TRBJ1-1; TRBD1 matches 8 bases. The CDR3 contains 14 residues. Germline lookup yields CDR1 ENHRY and CDR2 SYGVKD. The V segment lost 5 bases and the J segment 1 base; nucleotides outside the gene matches: 3. The CDR3 DNA is TGTGCCATCAGTAACGACAGGGGGAACACTGAAGCTTTCTTT. Protein product: CAISNDRGNTEAFF.

This clonotype showed up many times. This chain joins TRBV12-5 and TRBJ2-1; D unclear. The CDR3 has 15 residues. V lost 4 bases to trimming and J lost 5 bases, with 15 bases between them. Germline V CDR1 and CDR2: LGHNT, FRNRAP. CDR3 loop: CASGSLGCGDNEQFF. The CDR3 bases are TGTGCTAGTGGTTCATTAGGGTGCGGAGACAATGAGCAGTTCTTC.

This clonotype was seen at least ten times. The gene calls are TRBV5-1 and TRBJ1-4; no firm D call. Trimming stripped 0 bases from V and 4 bases from J, with 7 bases between. This CDR3 comprises 14 residues. Germline V gives CDR1 SGHRS, CDR2 YFSETQ. The CDR3 loop is CASSLDKSNEKLFF. CDR3 coding DNA: TGCGCCAGCAGCTTGGACAAGAGTAATGAAAAACTGTTTTTT.

This clonotype was counted at least ten times. The CDR3 here is CASSLAWMNTEAFF. DNA of the CDR3: TGCGCCAGCAGCTTGGCTTGGATGAACACTGAAGCTTTCTTT. This sequence joins TRBV5-1 and TRBJ1-1; no definite D call. Between the trimmed V and J ends, which lost 0 bases and 0 bases, there was a span of 6 bases. This CDR3 is built from 14 residues. Germline CDR1 is SGHRS and CDR2 is YFSETQ.

This clonotype was observed a handful of times. V is TRBV28 and J is TRBJ2-3; 7 nucleotides align to TRBD1. V lost 5 bases and J lost 2; bases outside the gene matches: 7. The CDR3 covers 15 residues. Per germline, CDR1 MDHEN and CDR2 SYDVKM. The CDR3 DNA follows: TGTGCCAGCAGTGCAACGGGACAGAACACAGATACGCAGTATTTT. Residues: CASSATGQNTDTQYF.